These T cell receptor beta chains were read from a single sample in a study of early T cells in non-severe SARS-CoV-2 infection. TCRdb recomputed calls from the 5' RACE reads with MiXCR, one row per CDR3 protein. The repertoire holds under 85,000 distinct CDR3 sequences, with around 12% as singletons. The source material was whole blood, sampled at baseline. These receptors all come from an adult who was a healthcare worker with PCR-confirmed SARS-CoV-2 infection or an uninfected control (not recorded which). The donor label of this sample is uncertain. Each CDR3 is given with its conserved first and last residue. Fields, in order: D gene, clone size, V gene, J gene, CDR3 protein, CDR3 DNA. A D gene is named only where the DNA matches it firmly. Clone size appears in some rows only: once, few, many, or a class for an expanded clone.

D gene: TRBD1; clone size: many; V gene: TRBV5-1; J gene: TRBJ1-3; CDR3 protein: CASSLVGSVTGGAGNTIYF; CDR3 DNA: TGCGCCAGCAGCTTGGTTGGGAGTGTGACAGGGGGCGCGGGAAACACCATATATTTT
D gene: TRBD1; clone size: many; V gene: TRBV7-9; J gene: TRBJ2-3; CDR3 protein: CASRPLGQSHTDTQYF; CDR3 DNA: TGTGCCAGCAGGCCTCTGGGACAGAGTCACACAGATACGCAGTATTTT
D gene: TRBD1; clone size: many; V gene: TRBV29-1; J gene: TRBJ1-1; CDR3 protein: CSVERDRGLEAFF; CDR3 DNA: TGCAGCGTTGAGCGCGACAGGGGGCTAGAAGCTTTCTTT
D gene: -; clone size: few; V gene: TRBV4-2; J gene: TRBJ2-1; CDR3 protein: CASSQKATSSYNEQFF; CDR3 DNA: TGTGCCAGCAGCCAGAAGGCGACTAGCTCCTACAATGAGCAGTTCTTC
D gene: -; clone size: few; V gene: TRBV25-1; J gene: TRBJ2-1; CDR3 protein: CASSGALGKFF; CDR3 DNA: TGTGCCAGCAGTGGCGCCCTGGGGAAGTTCTTC
D gene: -; clone size: few; V gene: TRBV18; J gene: TRBJ1-1; CDR3 protein: CASSPTATNTEAFF; CDR3 DNA: TGTGCCAGCTCACCCACTGCGACGAACACTGAAGCTTTCTTT
D gene: -; clone size: many; V gene: TRBV29-1; J gene: TRBJ2-3; CDR3 protein: CSVGRTPGDTQYF; CDR3 DNA: TGCAGCGTTGGGCGGACGCCCGGAGATACGCAGTATTTT
D gene: -; clone size: many; V gene: TRBV7-2; J gene: TRBJ2-1; CDR3 protein: CASSRDTSNGNEQFF; CDR3 DNA: TGTGCCAGCAGCCGTGACACGAGTAACGGGAATGAGCAGTTCTTC
D gene: TRBD2; clone size: -; V gene: TRBV15; J gene: TRBJ2-1; CDR3 protein: CATSRGGTTYNEQFF; CDR3 DNA: TGTGCCACCAGCAGAGGTGGGACTACCTACAATGAGCAGTTCTTC
D gene: TRBD2; clone size: few; V gene: TRBV20-1; J gene: TRBJ2-6; CDR3 protein: CSASGLAGAFGANVLTF; CDR3 DNA: TGCAGTGCTAGCGGACTAGCGGGGGCCTTCGGGGCCAACGTCCTGACTTTC
D gene: -; clone size: -; V gene: TRBV19; J gene: TRBJ2-3; CDR3 protein: CASKTSTLRDTQYF; CDR3 DNA: TGTGCCAGTAAGACTAGTACACTTAGAGATACGCAGTATTTT
D gene: TRBD1; clone size: many; V gene: TRBV4-1; J gene: TRBJ1-2; CDR3 protein: CASSPRVQGAFSYGYTF; CDR3 DNA: TGCGCCAGCAGCCCCCGGGTACAGGGGGCTTTCAGCTATGGCTACACCTTC
D gene: TRBD2; clone size: many; V gene: TRBV7-7; J gene: TRBJ2-5; CDR3 protein: CASSLAPAGGITKETQYF; CDR3 DNA: TGTGCCAGCAGCTTAGCCCCAGCGGGGGGTATTACTAAAGAGACCCAGTACTTC
D gene: -; clone size: few; V gene: TRBV9; J gene: TRBJ1-2; CDR3 protein: CASSVATPPYGYTF; CDR3 DNA: TGTGCCAGCAGCGTAGCTACACCCCCCTATGGCTACACCTTC
D gene: -; clone size: few; V gene: TRBV11-2; J gene: TRBJ2-7; CDR3 protein: CASSLPSFEQYF; CDR3 DNA: TGTGCCAGCAGCTTACCTTCCTTCGAGCAGTACTTC
D gene: -; clone size: few; V gene: TRBV7-9; J gene: TRBJ2-7; CDR3 protein: CASRSPGHFSYEQYF; CDR3 DNA: TGTGCCAGCAGATCACCCGGACACTTCTCCTACGAGCAGTACTTC
D gene: -; clone size: few; V gene: TRBV7-9; J gene: TRBJ2-7; CDR3 protein: CASSLGQNYEQYF; CDR3 DNA: TGTGCCAGCAGCTTAGGACAGAATTACGAGCAGTACTTC
D gene: -; clone size: few; V gene: TRBV4-1; J gene: TRBJ1-1; CDR3 protein: CASSQGGLGDTEAFF; CDR3 DNA: TGCGCCAGCAGCCAAGGGGGACTGGGCGACACTGAAGCTTTCTTT
D gene: -; clone size: -; V gene: TRBV11-1; J gene: TRBJ2-1; CDR3 protein: CASSTGTTNEQFF; CDR3 DNA: TGTGCCAGCAGCACCGGGACCACCAATGAGCAGTTCTTC
D gene: TRBD1; clone size: few; V gene: TRBV6-5; J gene: TRBJ1-1; CDR3 protein: CASRKDRGQLRAFF; CDR3 DNA: TGTGCCAGCAGGAAGGACAGGGGGCAGTTACGTGCTTTCTTT
D gene: -; clone size: many; V gene: TRBV6-5; J gene: TRBJ1-1; CDR3 protein: CASSSPGTEAFF; CDR3 DNA: TGTGCCAGCAGTTCGCCGGGGACTGAAGCTTTCTTT
D gene: -; clone size: few; V gene: TRBV18; J gene: TRBJ1-1; CDR3 protein: CASSSGFTGTEAFF; CDR3 DNA: TGTGCCAGCTCATCCGGATTCACAGGCACTGAAGCTTTCTTT
D gene: -; clone size: few; V gene: TRBV6-2/TRBV6-3; J gene: TRBJ2-3; CDR3 protein: CASRPNTWDTQYF; CDR3 DNA: TGTGCCAGCAGACCGAATACGTGGGATACGCAGTATTTT
D gene: -; clone size: -; V gene: TRBV2; J gene: TRBJ2-3; CDR3 protein: CASSEAIGRITDTQYF; CDR3 DNA: TGTGCCAGCAGTGAAGCGATCGGTCGGATCACAGATACGCAGTATTTT
D gene: -; clone size: -; V gene: TRBV14; J gene: TRBJ1-2; CDR3 protein: CASSQAAVGPGYTF; CDR3 DNA: TGTGCCAGCAGCCAAGCCGCGGTAGGGCCTGGCTACACCTTC
D gene: TRBD2; clone size: few; V gene: TRBV4-1; J gene: TRBJ2-1; CDR3 protein: CASSRLAGGLPEQFF; CDR3 DNA: TGCGCCAGCAGCCGCCTAGCGGGGGGGCTCCCTGAGCAGTTCTTC
D gene: -; clone size: -; V gene: TRBV4-1; J gene: TRBJ1-6; CDR3 protein: CASSQAVQYNSPLHF; CDR3 DNA: TGCGCCAGCAGCCAAGCGGTCCAGTATAATTCACCCCTCCACTTT
D gene: -; clone size: -; V gene: TRBV20-1; J gene: TRBJ2-3; CDR3 protein: CSATAGGSTDTQYF; CDR3 DNA: TGCAGTGCTACGGCCGGGGGAAGCACAGATACGCAGTATTTT
D gene: -; clone size: -; V gene: TRBV11-3; J gene: TRBJ2-1; CDR3 protein: CASSSSGVYNEQFF; CDR3 DNA: TGTGCCAGCAGCTCCTCCGGGGTGTACAATGAGCAGTTCTTC
D gene: -; clone size: -; V gene: TRBV3-1; J gene: TRBJ1-2; CDR3 protein: CASRGPSQYGYTF; CDR3 DNA: TGTGCCAGCAGAGGTCCTTCTCAATATGGCTACACCTTC
D gene: TRBD2; clone size: many; V gene: TRBV20-1; J gene: TRBJ2-2; CDR3 protein: CSARDYLAGSNTGELFF; CDR3 DNA: TGCAGTGCTAGAGATTATCTAGCGGGGTCGAACACCGGGGAGCTGTTTTTT
D gene: -; clone size: -; V gene: TRBV6-4; J gene: TRBJ1-5; CDR3 protein: CASSVTGNQPQHF; CDR3 DNA: TGTGCCAGCAGTGTCACAGGGAATCAGCCCCAGCATTTT
D gene: -; clone size: few; V gene: TRBV7-3; J gene: TRBJ1-1; CDR3 protein: CASSLNFVGATEAFF; CDR3 DNA: TGTGCCAGCAGCTTAAATTTTGTGGGGGCCACTGAAGCTTTCTTT
D gene: TRBD1; clone size: many; V gene: TRBV7-4; J gene: TRBJ1-1; CDR3 protein: CGPEGQGSTEAFF; CDR3 DNA: TGTGGGCCGGAAGGACAGGGGAGCACTGAAGCTTTCTTT
D gene: -; clone size: many; V gene: TRBV21-1; J gene: TRBJ2-1; CDR3 protein: CASSKEPQGSPYNEQFF; CDR3 DNA: TGTGCCAGCAGCAAAGAACCACAGGGTTCTCCCTACAATGAGCAGTTCTTC
D gene: -; clone size: many; V gene: TRBV6-2/TRBV6-3; J gene: TRBJ1-5; CDR3 protein: CASTTQAGQPQHF; CDR3 DNA: TGTGCCAGCACTACCCAAGCGGGTCAGCCCCAGCATTTT
D gene: -; clone size: few; V gene: TRBV13; J gene: TRBJ2-3; CDR3 protein: CASSPLGQGEGTDTQYF; CDR3 DNA: TGTGCCAGCAGCCCCCTCGGGCAGGGAGAGGGCACAGATACGCAGTATTTT